A selection of T cell receptor beta chains follows, all from one sample in a study of blood T cell repertoires in COVID-19. Profiling relied on immunoSEQ multiplex PCR, and the TCRdb table lists in-frame clones only, not all of them. Among 200,000 or so clones, 80% to 90% were seen once, and the ten largest hold more than 3.5%. The sample comprised PBMCs or T cells enriched from blood (not recorded which). Receptors were obtained from a woman aged 40 to 49 with acute COVID-19. CDR3s include the opening cysteine and the closing phenylalanine or tryptophan. The D gene is left open where the match is weak. The size entry is marked missing in some rows and otherwise reads once, few, many or a size class.

TRBV5-6,TRBJ1-2,NA,NA,TGTGCCAGCAGCAACCTCAGACAGGAAAGAAACTATGGCTACACCTTC,CASSNLRQERNYGYTF
TRBV5-1,TRBJ2-3,NA,NA,TGCGCCAGCAGCTTTGGGGGGGCTAGCACAGATACGCAGTATTTT,CASSFGGASTDTQYF
TRBV5-4,TRBJ1-1,NA,NA,TGTGCCAGCAGCCCGTCGCGGGTATTGAACACTGAAGCTTTCTTT,CASSPSRVLNTEAFF
TRBV4-3,TRBJ2-1,NA,NA,TGCGCCAGCAGCCAGAGAGACAGTAGTACTGAGCAGTTCTTC,CASSQRDSSTEQFF
TRBV12-5,TRBJ2-3,NA,NA,TGTGCTAGTGGTTTGGCCGGGTACACAGATACGCAGTATTTT,CASGLAGYTDTQYF
TRBV6-5,TRBJ2-1,NA,NA,TGTGCCAGCAGTTACACCCAGGGCTCCTACAATGAGCAGTTCTTC,CASSYTQGSYNEQFF
TRBV7-9,TRBJ1-3,NA,NA,TGTGCCAGCAGCTTAGTTCAGGGGCCCGGAAACACCATATATTTT,CASSLVQGPGNTIYF
TRBV3-1/TRBV3-2,TRBJ1-6,NA,NA,TGTGCCAGCAGCCTCTCTCAGAATTCACCCCTCCACTTT,CASSLSQNSPLHF
TRBV20-1,TRBJ1-4,TRBD1,NA,TGCAGTGCTAGTCCCTGGACAGGTGGCAATGAAAAACTGTTTTTT,CSASPWTGGNEKLFF
TRBV28,TRBJ1-5,NA,few,TGTGCCAGCCGCCTTGAGAGGACTCATCAGCCCCAGCATTTT,CASRLERTHQPQHF
TRBV10-3,TRBJ1-1,NA,once,TGTGCCATCAGCCTCGAGGGGGGGAGGACTGAAGCTTTCTTT,CAISLEGGRTEAFF
TRBV6-5,TRBJ1-5,NA,NA,TGTGCCAGCAGTTACTCGTGGTCCAGTGAGGTTCAGCCCCAGCATTTT,CASSYSWSSEVQPQHF
TRBV30,TRBJ1-2,NA,NA,TGTGCCTGGAGTGTACAGGCCCACTATGGCTACACCTTC,CAWSVQAHYGYTF
TRBV2,TRBJ1-5,TRBD1,NA,TGTGCCAGCAGTAATACCGGGACAGGGGGGAGCAATCAGCCCCAGCATTTT,CASSNTGTGGSNQPQHF
TRBV7-9,TRBJ2-5,TRBD1,NA,TGTGCCAGCAGCCCCGCTTGGGACAGGGCTGAGACCCAGTACTTC,CASSPAWDRAETQYF
TRBV27,TRBJ1-1,NA,NA,TGTGCCAGCAGTTTACAGGCGAACACTGAAGCTTTCTTT,CASSLQANTEAFF
TRBV18,TRBJ2-1,TRBD2,NA,TGTGCCAGCTCACCACCTGGACTAGCGGGGAAAGGGAACAATGAGCAGTTCTTC,CASSPPGLAGKGNNEQFF
TRBV4-1,TRBJ1-2,TRBD1,NA,TGCGCCAGCAGCCAAGATTTGGGACAGTTCTATGGCTACACCTTC,CASSQDLGQFYGYTF
TRBV27,TRBJ1-2,NA,NA,TGTGCCAGCAGATCCTCGGGAGGACCCTATGGCTACACCTTC,CASRSSGGPYGYTF
TRBV2,TRBJ1-4,NA,NA,TGTGCCAGCAGTGCCCCAACAACTAATGAAAAACTGTTTTTT,CASSAPTTNEKLFF
TRBV19,TRBJ2-4,TRBD1,NA,TGTGCCAGCAGAACGGGACAGGGAGCCAAAAACATTCAGTACTTC,CASRTGQGAKNIQYF
TRBV29-1,TRBJ1-2,NA,NA,TGCAGCGTGGATAAGACAGTCGGTGGGGATAACTATGGCTACACCTTC,CSVDKTVGGDNYGYTF
TRBV28,TRBJ1-6,NA,NA,TGTGCCAGCATTTCGCATGAGAGCTATAATTCACCCCTCCACTTT,CASISHESYNSPLHF
TRBV12-3/TRBV12-4,TRBJ1-4,NA,NA,TGTGCCAGCAGTGGAACAGTTGAAAAACTGTTTTTT,CASSGTVEKLFF
TRBV6-5,TRBJ2-6,NA,NA,TGTGCCAGCAGGAGAGGGGGTGAAGGGGCCAACGTCCTGACTTTC,CASRRGGEGANVLTF
TRBV6-5,TRBJ1-1,NA,NA,TGTGCCAGCAGATCCGACCTCCAGGCTGAAGCTTTCTTT,CASRSDLQAEAFF
TRBV25-1,TRBJ2-1,NA,NA,TGTGCCAGCAGTGAATGGAGGGTACATGAGCAGTTCTTC,CASSEWRVHEQFF
TRBV7-3,TRBJ2-3,TRBD2,NA,TGTGCCAGCAGCTTCCCCGGGGGGGGGCTAAGAGTCGCAGATACGCAGTATTTT,CASSFPGGGLRVADTQYF
TRBV4-3,TRBJ2-3,TRBD2,NA,TGCGCCAGCAGCCAAGCGGTAGCGGGGGCCACAGATACGCAGTATTTT,CASSQAVAGATDTQYF
TRBV7-2,TRBJ1-6,TRBD1,NA,TGTGCCAGCAGCTCGCTAGGGACAGTGGGTAATTCACCCCTCCACTTT,CASSSLGTVGNSPLHF
TRBV28,TRBJ1-5,NA,NA,TGTGCCAGCAGTTTAGTGGCGGGGATTAATAAGCCCCAGCATTTT,CASSLVAGINKPQHF
TRBV19,TRBJ1-1,TRBD1,NA,TGTGCCAGTGTCCAAAGGGGGCTCGCAGGGTGGGTTTCGTGGACTGAAGCTTTCTTT,CASVQRGLAGWVSWTEAFF
TRBV15,TRBJ1-4,NA,NA,TGTGCCACCAGCAGAGAGCTGGGCAGAATTAATGAAAAACTGTTTTTT,CATSRELGRINEKLFF